The source of this TCR beta chain is a study of OX40 agonist ivuxolimab in advanced cancers. At the level of the study: Patients assigned to dose escalation were diagnosed with hepatocellular carcinoma, melanoma, renal cell or head and neck cancer. In three patients, partial responses were observed, one with hepatocellular carcinoma and two with cutaneous melanoma. Study-wide results and caveats: Which antigen the expanded peripheral T cells recognized is unknown.

Some clones are missing from TCRdb's copy, which holds only in-frame ones; the method was immunoSEQ multiplex PCR. The sample lists about 66,000 clones; 83% were seen once. This CDR3 comprises 16 residues. Per germline, CDR1 LNHDA and CDR2 SQIVND (reference sequence). V trimming: 3 bases; J trimming: 1 base; junction bases outside the gene matches: 8. About this clone: The antigen is not known.

The rearrangement uses TRBV19 and TRBJ1-1, with 7 bases lining up with TRBD1. The origin of this receptor is an adult with an advanced solid tumor such as melanoma, head and neck, liver or kidney cancer. Sequenced material: CD4+ or CD8+ T cells sorted from blood, taken in a trial of the OX40 agonist ivuxolimab. CDR3 DNA sequence: TGTGCCAGTAGTATTGGAGTCCGGACAGGGAACACTGAAGCTTTCTTT. Translating it yields CASSIGVRTGNTEAFF.